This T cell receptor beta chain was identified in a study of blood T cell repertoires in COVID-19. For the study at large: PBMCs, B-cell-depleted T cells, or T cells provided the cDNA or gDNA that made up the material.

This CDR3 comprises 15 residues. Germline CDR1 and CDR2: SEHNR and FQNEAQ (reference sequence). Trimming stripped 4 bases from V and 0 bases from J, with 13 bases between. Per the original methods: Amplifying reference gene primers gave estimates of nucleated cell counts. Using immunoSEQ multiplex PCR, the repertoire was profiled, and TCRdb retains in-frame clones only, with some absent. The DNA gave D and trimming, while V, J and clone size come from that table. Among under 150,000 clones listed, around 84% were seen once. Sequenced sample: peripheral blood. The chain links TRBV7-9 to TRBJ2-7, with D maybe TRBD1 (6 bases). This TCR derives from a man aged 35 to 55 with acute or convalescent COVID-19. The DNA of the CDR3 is TGTGCCAGCAGCTCCGGGACATTAAGCTCCTACGAGCAGTACTTC. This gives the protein CASSSGTLSSYEQYF.